This T cell receptor beta chain was captured in a study of blood T cell repertoires in COVID-19. Study details: From the United States, Italy and Spain came samples of acute and convalescent COVID-19. From T cells, B-cell-depleted T cells, or PBMCs came the material, which was cDNA or gDNA.

V lost 3 bases, J lost 6 bases, and 12 bases lay in between. Germline CDR1 and CDR2: LNHDA and SQIVND (reference sequence). The CDR3 totals 13 residues. This clone turned up a few times. Original processing notes: Nucleated cell counts were estimated from reference gene primer amplification. Produced via immunoSEQ multiplex PCR; TCRdb's table is partial and in-frame only. Clone size and V and J calls were adopted from that table, with D and trimming inferred from the DNA. The profile shows 30,000 to 45,000 clones, around 90% of them singletons. The chain couples TRBV19 to TRBJ2-7; possible D gene TRBD1, 5 bases. The sequenced material came from peripheral blood. The clonotype comes from a human donor in a cohort sampled during active COVID-19. The DNA of the CDR3 is TGTGCCAGTAGTATTGGGGCGTACGGCGAGCAGTACTTC. Translation: CASSIGAYGEQYF.